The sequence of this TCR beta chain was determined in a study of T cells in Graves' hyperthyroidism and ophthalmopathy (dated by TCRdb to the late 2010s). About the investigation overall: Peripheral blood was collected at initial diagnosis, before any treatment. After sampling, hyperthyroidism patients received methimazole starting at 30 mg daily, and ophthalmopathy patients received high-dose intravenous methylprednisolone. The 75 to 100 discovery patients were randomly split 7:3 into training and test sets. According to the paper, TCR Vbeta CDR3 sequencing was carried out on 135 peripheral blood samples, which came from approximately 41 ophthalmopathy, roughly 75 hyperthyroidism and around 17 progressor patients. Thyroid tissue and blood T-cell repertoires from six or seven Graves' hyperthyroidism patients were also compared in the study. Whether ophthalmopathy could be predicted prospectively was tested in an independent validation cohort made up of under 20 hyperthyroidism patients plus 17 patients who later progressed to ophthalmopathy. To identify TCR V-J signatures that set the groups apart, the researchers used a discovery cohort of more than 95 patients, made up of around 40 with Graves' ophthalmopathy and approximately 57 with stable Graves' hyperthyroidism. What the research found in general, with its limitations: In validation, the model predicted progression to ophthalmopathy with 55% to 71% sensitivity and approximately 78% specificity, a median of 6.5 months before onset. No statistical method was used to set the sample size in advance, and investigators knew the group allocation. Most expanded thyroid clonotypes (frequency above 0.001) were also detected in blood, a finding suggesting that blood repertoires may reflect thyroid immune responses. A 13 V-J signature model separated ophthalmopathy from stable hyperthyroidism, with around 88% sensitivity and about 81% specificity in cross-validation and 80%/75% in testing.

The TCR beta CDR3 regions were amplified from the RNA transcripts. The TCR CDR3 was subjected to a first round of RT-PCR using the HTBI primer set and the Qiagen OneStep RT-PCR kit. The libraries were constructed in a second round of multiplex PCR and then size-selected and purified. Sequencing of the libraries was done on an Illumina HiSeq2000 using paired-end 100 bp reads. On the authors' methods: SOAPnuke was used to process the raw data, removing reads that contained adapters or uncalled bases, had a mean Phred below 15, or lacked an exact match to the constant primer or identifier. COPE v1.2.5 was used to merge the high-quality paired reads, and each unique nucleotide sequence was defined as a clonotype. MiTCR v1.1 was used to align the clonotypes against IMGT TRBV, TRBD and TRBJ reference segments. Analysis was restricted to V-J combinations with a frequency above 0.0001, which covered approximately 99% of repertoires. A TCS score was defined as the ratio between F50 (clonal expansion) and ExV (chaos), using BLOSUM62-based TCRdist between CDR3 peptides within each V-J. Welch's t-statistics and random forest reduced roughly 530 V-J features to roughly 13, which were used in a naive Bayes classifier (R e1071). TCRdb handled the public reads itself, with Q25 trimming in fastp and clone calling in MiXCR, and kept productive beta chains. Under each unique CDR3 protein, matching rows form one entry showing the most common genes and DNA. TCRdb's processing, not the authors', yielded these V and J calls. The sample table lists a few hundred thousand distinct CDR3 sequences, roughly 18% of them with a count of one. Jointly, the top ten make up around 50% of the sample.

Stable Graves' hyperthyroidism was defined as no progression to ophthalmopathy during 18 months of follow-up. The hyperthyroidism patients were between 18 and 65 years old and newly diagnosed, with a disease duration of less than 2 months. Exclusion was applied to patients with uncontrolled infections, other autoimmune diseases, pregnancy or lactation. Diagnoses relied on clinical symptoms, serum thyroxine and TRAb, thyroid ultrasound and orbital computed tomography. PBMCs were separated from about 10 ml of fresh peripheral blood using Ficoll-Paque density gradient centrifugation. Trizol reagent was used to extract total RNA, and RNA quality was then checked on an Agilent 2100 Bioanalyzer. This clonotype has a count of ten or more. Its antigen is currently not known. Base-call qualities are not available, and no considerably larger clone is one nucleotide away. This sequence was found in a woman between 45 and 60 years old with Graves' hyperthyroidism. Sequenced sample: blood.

Read as DNA, the sequence is TGTGCCAGCAGTGTGACGGGTGGGCATTCACCCCTCCACTTT. Its protein is CASSVTGGHSPLHF. The V and J genes are TRBV12-3 or TRBV12-4 and TRBJ1-6, with the D gene too uncertain to name. The trim is 5 bases for V and 8 bases for J, with a gap of 13 bases between the germline ends. The CDR3 numbers 14 residues from cysteine through phenylalanine. CDR3 DNA is the only sequence kept; it has 42 bases, read in frame from the first base.